One TCR beta chain is described in this entry. The sample belongs to a study of patients and donors after allogeneic stem cell transplantation. CDR1 is WNHNN, CDR2 SYGVQD, per germline (reference sequence). The CDR3 length is 19 residues. V was pared by 0 bases and J by 0 bases, with 7 bases of the junction left unmatched. TCRdb reprocessed the RT-PCR reads with MiXCR, giving one entry per CDR3 protein. This repertoire shows under 200,000 distinct CDR3 sequences, 30% found once; its top ten account for roughly 3%. The V and J genes are TRBV10-1 and TRBJ2-2; 10 bases map to TRBD1. The origin of this receptor is a human donor who was either an allogeneic HSCT recipient or a stem cell or donor lymphocyte infusion donor (not recorded which). It is not recorded whose cells these are; they may come from a transplant donor. The sample was blood, either unsorted or a sorted T cell fraction (not recorded which). The CDR3 region has the DNA TGCGCCAGCAGTGAGTCGGGGACAGGGGACATTTCGAACACCGGGGAGCTGTTTTTT. It is translated as CASSESGTGDISNTGELFF.